These 10 T cell receptor beta chains share one sample of origin, sequenced in a study of shared clonotypes between healthy human individuals (dated by TCRdb to 2018 to 2020). The method behind the library was the immunoSEQ multiplex PCR assay. TCRdb's version of the immuneACCESS table is confined to in-frame rearrangements and falls short of the full clone set. An unresolved V gene accounts for under half of the shortfall where checked; the remainder is of unknown origin. Across this sample there are approximately 740,000 clones, with nearly 95% seen only once. 24% of the sample is in the top ten clones. For the CD8 naive samples, CD45RO-negative cells were positively selected for CCR7, yielding a CD45RA+CCR7+ population from which TemRA cells were excluded. Sequenced material: naive CD8+ T cells sorted from blood. Interpreted using the paper, the cell subset or site label stands for: CD45RA+CCR7+. The receptors originated from a man aged 25-45 years in good health.

The rearrangement uses TRBV9 and TRBJ2-1; D might be TRBD1 (5 bases). This CDR3 comprises 15 residues. Germline CDR1 reads SGDLS; CDR2 reads YYNGEE. Trimming stripped 0 bases from V and 5 bases from J, with 12 bases between. The CDR3 loop reads CASSVGTGTHNEQFF. CDR3 DNA sequence: TGTGCCAGCAGCGTAGGTACAGGTACACACAATGAGCAGTTCTTC.

The rearrangement joins TRBV5-1 to TRBJ2-1; D gene unclear. V was shortened by 1 base and J by 1 base, with 9 bases between the two germline ends. Germline V gives CDR1 SGHRS, CDR2 YFSETQ. The CDR3 totals 15 residues. This CDR3 is CASSLTRISYNEQFF. CDR3 DNA sequence: TGCGCCAGCAGCTTGACCCGAATTTCCTACAATGAGCAGTTCTTC.

This chain connects TRBV29-1 to TRBJ2-7; unclear D gene. V dropped 2 bases and J dropped 3 bases, with 11 bases sitting between them. Germline CDR1 reads SQVTM; CDR2 reads ANQGSEA. The CDR3 extends over 13 amino acids. The CDR3 here is CSVETSSNYEQYF. Here the CDR3 DNA reads TGCAGCGTTGAAACCTCCAGCAACTACGAGCAGTACTTC.

The chain couples TRBV19 to TRBJ1-5; possible D gene TRBD1, 5 bases. The CDR3 extends over 16 amino acids. Germline V lookup: CDR1 LNHDA, CDR2 SQIVND (reference sequence). The germline V and J ends were trimmed by 8 bases and 5 bases, with 22 bases remaining between them. This CDR3 reads CASYPAGLGGDQPQHF. In DNA form, the CDR3 reads TGTGCCAGTTACCCCGCAGGGTTGGGGGGAGATCAGCCCCAGCATTTT.

CDR3 nucleotides: TGTGCCAGCAGTGCGTACGTTGGCAGGGAAGGGGGGCACACCATATATTTT. Translating gives CASSAYVGREGGHTIYF. The chain is built from TRBV6-1 and TRBJ1-3; tentative D call: TRBD1 (6 bases). CDR1 is MNHNS, CDR2 SASEGT, per germline. The CDR3 is 17 amino acids. Trimming took off 4 bases at V and 8 bases at J, with 24 bases between the two ends.

The chain combines TRBV27 with TRBJ1-1, with 8 bases fitting TRBD1. Germline loops: CDR1 MNHEY, CDR2 SMNVEV (reference sequence). The CDR3 spans 14 residues. J lost 1 base, V lost 6 bases, and 4 bases had no gene match. The chain's CDR3 is CASSITGGNTEAFF. DNA of the CDR3: TGTGCCAGCAGCATAACAGGGGGGAACACTGAAGCTTTCTTT.

The rearrangement joins TRBV2 to TRBJ2-3; D may be TRBD1 or TRBD2 (5 bases each). V gave up 4 bases and J gave up 5 bases, with 13 bases separating them. The CDR3 sequence is 14 residues long. Germline lookup yields CDR1 SNHLY and CDR2 FYNNEI. In DNA, the CDR3 is TGTGCCAGCAGTGGAGGACAACTAGGAGATACGCAGTATTTT. This sequence encodes CASSGGQLGDTQYF. The complete variable domain, with remaining parts taken from reference TRBV2 and TRBJ2-3, reads EPEVTQTPSHQVTQMGQEVILRCVPISNHLYFYWYRQILGQKVEFLVSFYNNEISEKSEIFDDQFSVERPDGSNFTLKIRSTKLEDSAMYFCASSGGQLGDTQYFGPGTRLTVL.

The chain employs TRBV6-1 and TRBJ1-2; 7 bases map to TRBD1. Germline lookup yields CDR1 MNHNS and CDR2 SASEGT. This CDR3 comprises 14 residues. V lost 3 bases, J lost 4 bases, and 5 bases stayed unmatched. CDR3 sequence (DNA): TGTGCCAGCAGTGATACTGGACAGGTCTATGGCTACACCTTC. It is translated as CASSDTGQVYGYTF.

To note about this clone: This specimen includes other DNA sequences encoding the same CDR3. DNA of the CDR3: TGTGCCAGCAGCGTAGACGGGAGCGGGGAGCTGTTTTTT. It yields the protein CASSVDGSGELFF. V usage is TRBV9 and J usage is TRBJ2-2; possible D gene TRBD2, 6 bases. This CDR3 contains 13 residues. Germline-derived CDR1 and CDR2 are SGDLS and YYNGEE. The V end was cut by 0 bases, the J end by 7 bases, with 7 bases between.

V is TRBV6-5 and J is TRBJ2-7; D is undetermined. This CDR3 is built from 14 residues. The germline V and J ends were trimmed by 0 bases and 0 bases, with 6 bases remaining between them. CDR1 MNHEY and CDR2 SVGAGI come from the germline V gene. CDR3 DNA sequence: TGTGCCAGCAGTTACTCGGCCTACTCCTACGAGCAGTACTTC. Protein product: CASSYSAYSYEQYF.